The clone carrying this T cell receptor beta chain appeared a few times. The data belong to a study of blood T cells in healthy people across ages. The germline CDR1 and CDR2 sequences are DFQATT and SNEGSKA (reference sequence). The CDR3 has 15 residues. V shed 3 bases and J shed 0 bases, with 9 bases lying between them. Using a J-beta primer mix together with a sample-barcoded 5' primer, a second PCR was run for roughly 6 to 11 cycles. Every cDNA was tagged by a template-switch adaptor with 12 random nucleotides. Via MiXCR, TCRdb re-called the 5' RACE reads, giving one row per CDR3 protein. The sample yields around 800,000 distinct CDR3 sequences, approximately 55% seen once.

This chain uses TRBV20-1 with TRBJ2-6; perhaps TRBD2 as D (5 bases). The sample was blood. This receptor was taken from a man older than 75 in good health. The CDR3 sequence: CSASPGISGANVLTF. The CDR3, as DNA: TGCAGTGCTAGCCCCGGGATCTCTGGGGCCAACGTCCTGACTTTC.